This T cell receptor (beta chain) was sequenced during a study of Graves' ophthalmopathy and Graves' hyperthyroidism. General study findings and limits: Cross-validated, the 13-signature model showed 87.88%/81.08% sensitivity/specificity, and 80%/75% in the test set.

Hyperthyroidism patients were newly diagnosed, under 2 months' duration, aged 18 to 65. Other autoimmune disease, uncontrolled infection, pregnancy and lactation led to exclusion. As the starting material, 10 ml of fresh peripheral blood yielded the PBMCs. This clonotype was seen repeatedly, ten times or more. What it binds is not known. Germline CDR1 reads MDHEN; CDR2 reads SYDVKM. Germline trimming cut 3 bases from V and 2 bases from J; bases unmatched to any gene: 6. This CDR3 spans 16 amino acids. RNA transcripts yielded amplified TCR beta CDR3 regions. First-round RT-PCR relied on HTBI primers, and a second-round multiplex PCR came next. Each CDR3 protein is one row after TCRdb ran MiXCR on the multiplex PCR reads. The sample lists a few hundred thousand distinct CDR3 sequences, about 16% occurring once.

What was sequenced was peripheral blood. This chain uses TRBV28 with TRBJ2-5; 10 bases are a match to TRBD1. This TCR was recovered from a woman aged 18 to 35 with stable Graves' hyperthyroidism. CDR3 nucleotides: TGTGCCAGCAGTTTTTCCCCGGGACAGGGGCAAGAGACCCAGTACTTC. Translation gives CASSFSPGQGQETQYF.